The 30 T cell receptor beta chains presented below share a single source sample, sequenced in a study of OX40 agonist ivuxolimab in advanced cancers. Sequencing was performed with immunoSEQ multiplex PCR; in TCRdb, only in-frame clones are kept and a portion is missing. Altogether roughly 60,000 clones are present, around 83% being singletons, with the ten largest covering around 3.6%. The material sequenced was CD4+ or CD8+ T cells sorted from blood, taken in a trial of the OX40 agonist ivuxolimab. The receptors originated from an adult with an advanced solid tumor such as melanoma, head and neck, liver or kidney cancer.

The gene calls are TRBV18 and TRBJ2-2; no clear D. This CDR3 region has 12 residues. CDR1 is KGHSH, CDR2 LQKENI, per germline. Trimming removed 0 bases at V and 6 bases at J, with 2 bases between. The CDR3 reads CASSPPSGELFF. The CDR3 nucleotides read TGTGCCAGCTCACCACCGTCCGGGGAGCTGTTTTTT.

The rearrangement uses TRBV5-6 and TRBJ2-5; D uncertain. CDR3 length: 13 amino acids. The V end lost 3 bases, the J end lost 2 bases, and 8 bases lay between the germline ends. The germline V gene encodes CDR1 SGHDT and CDR2 YYEEEE. This CDR3 is CASSWGRQETQYF. The CDR3 DNA reads TGTGCCAGCAGCTGGGGTCGTCAAGAGACCCAGTACTTC.

The V call is TRBV28, the J call TRBJ1-1; D ambiguous. The V end was cut by 5 bases, the J end by 4 bases, with 11 bases between. CDR3 length equals 13 residues. Germline lookup yields CDR1 MDHEN and CDR2 SYDVKM. The CDR3 coding sequence is TGTGCCAGCAGTCCCGTGGGGTTCACTGAAGCTTTCTTT. Its protein product is CASSPVGFTEAFF.

The chain uses TRBV10-3 and TRBJ1-2; TRBD1 matches at 10 bases. The CDR3 runs to 16 residues. V lost 4 bases to trimming and J lost 10 bases; unmatched junction nucleotides: 15. Germline CDR1 and CDR2: ENHRY and SYGVKD. CDR3 sequence (DNA): TGTGCCATCAGTGGAGGGGCCGCGACAGGGGGCGATGACTACACCTTC. It is translated as CAISGGAATGGDDYTF.

The V gene is TRBV14, the J gene TRBJ1-3; 9 bases align to TRBD1. V gave up 5 bases and J gave up 4 bases; unmatched junction bases: 9. Germline V lookup: CDR1 SGHDN, CDR2 FVKESK. The CDR3 length is 16 residues. This CDR3 is CASSFRTGEAGNTIYF. In DNA form, the CDR3 reads TGTGCCAGCAGCTTCAGGACAGGGGAGGCCGGAAACACCATATATTTT.

The V call is TRBV12-5, the J call TRBJ1-5, with D uncertain. V lost 5 bases and J 0 bases, leaving 14 bases between the germline ends. Germline V gene sequence: CDR1 LGHNT, CDR2 FRNRAP. CDR3 length: 16 amino acids. CDR3 nucleotides: TGTGCTAGTGGTCCCGAGGTCTGGAATAGCAATCAGCCCCAGCATTTT. This translates into CASGPEVWNSNQPQHF.

The chain has TRBV6-4 and TRBJ1-1; 8 positions match TRBD1. The length of the CDR3 is 15 residues. Unmatched junction bases numbered 11, after V lost 6 bases and J lost 5 bases. CDR1 and CDR2 (germline): MRHNA, SNTAGT. CDR3 bases: TGTGCCAGCAGCTTGTCGACAGGGGTGGAAACTGAAGCTTTCTTT. Residues: CASSLSTGVETEAFF.

V gene TRBV7-2 combines with J gene TRBJ1-5; D uncertain. The germline CDR1 and CDR2 sequences are SGHTA and FQGNSA. The CDR3 contains 17 residues. Trimming left V 5 bases short and J 2 bases short, with 19 bases between. The CDR3: CASSARAGNWRNQPQHF. The CDR3 DNA reads TGTGCCAGCAGCGCGCGCGCGGGGAACTGGCGCAATCAGCCCCAGCATTTT.

CDR3 residues: CASTVGQGNSGANVLTF. The CDR3, as DNA: TGTGCCAGCACCGTAGGACAGGGAAACTCTGGGGCCAACGTCCTGACTTTC. The V gene is TRBV2, the J gene TRBJ2-6; 8 bases fit TRBD1. Trimming removed 7 bases from V and 0 bases from J; junction bases left unmatched: 8. CDR3 length: 17 residues. Germline CDR1 and CDR2: SNHLY and FYNNEI.

This sequence joins TRBV28 and TRBJ1-3; no definite D call. The germline V gene encodes CDR1 MDHEN and CDR2 SYDVKM. Trimming took 6 bases from V and 0 from J, leaving 15 bases between them. The CDR3 has 16 amino acids. CDR3 bases: TGTGCCAGCAGCCCTATCCGAACCACCTCTGGAAACACCATATATTTT. It specifies CASSPIRTTSGNTIYF.

The V gene is TRBV7-9, the J gene TRBJ1-4; D is undetermined. CDR3 length: 13 amino acids. The germline CDR1 and CDR2 sequences are SEHNR and FQNEAQ (reference sequence). Trimming pared 0 bases from V and 8 bases from J, leaving 7 bases between. CDR3: CASSLAQIEKLFF. The CDR3 DNA reads as TGTGCCAGCAGCTTAGCACAGATCGAAAAACTGTTTTTT.

The sample holds a few counts of this clone. The chain uses TRBV6-6 and TRBJ1-4; TRBD1 aligns across 9 bases. The CDR3 length is 13 residues. V lost 4 bases to trimming and J lost 11 bases; unmatched junction nucleotides: 5. The germline V gene encodes CDR1 MNHNY and CDR2 SVGAGI (reference sequence). The CDR3 DNA reads TGTGCCAGCAGTTGGAGACAGGGGGAGAAACTGTTTTTT. It translates to CASSWRQGEKLFF.

The chain links TRBV28 to TRBJ1-5; no clear D. This CDR3 region has 13 residues. The V end lost 6 bases, the J end lost 6 bases, and 12 bases lay between the germline ends. Germline V gene sequence: CDR1 MDHEN, CDR2 SYDVKM. The chain's CDR3 is CASRRLAPQPQHF. The CDR3 DNA follows: TGTGCCAGCAGGAGACTGGCGCCTCAGCCCCAGCATTTT.

This clone was picked up a small number of times. The rearrangement links TRBV12-5 to TRBJ1-1; 9 nucleotides match TRBD1. The CDR3 is 15 amino acids. Germline V CDR1 and CDR2: LGHNT, FRNRAP. V lost 1 base to trimming and J lost 3 bases; unmatched junction nucleotides: 3. The CDR3 spells CASGLDRGQYTEAFF. In DNA, the CDR3 is TGTGCTAGTGGTTTGGACAGGGGGCAGTACACTGAAGCTTTCTTT.

About this clone itself: This sample also contains other DNA sequences that code for the same CDR3. J is TRBJ1-3 and V is TRBV28; tentatively, D is TRBD1 (6 bases). Trimming shortened V by 3 bases and J by 0 bases, and 9 bases separated the two germline ends. The CDR3 loop spans 15 amino acids. Germline loops: CDR1 MDHEN, CDR2 SYDVKM. The chain's CDR3 is CASSLRGFSGNTIYF. The CDR3 DNA reads as TGTGCCAGCAGTTTGAGGGGGTTCTCTGGAAACACCATATATTTT.

This clone has just one count. The chain has TRBV5-1 and TRBJ2-3; 7 bases are shared with TRBD2. V lost 2 bases to trimming and J lost 2 bases; unmatched junction nucleotides: 8. Germline V gives CDR1 SGHRS, CDR2 YFSETQ. The CDR3 has 16 residues. DNA of the CDR3: TGCGCCAGCAGCTTTATGATGGCGGGGGACACAGATACGCAGTATTTT. Its protein product is CASSFMMAGDTDTQYF.

The gene calls are TRBV7-6 and TRBJ1-5; D gene unclear. Trimming left V 5 bases short and J 5 bases short, with 10 bases between. This CDR3 has 13 residues. Germline CDR1 is SGHVS and CDR2 is FNYEAQ. This CDR3 reads CASSPDQDQPQHF. Written as DNA, the CDR3 is TGTGCCAGCAGCCCAGACCAGGATCAGCCCCAGCATTTT.

The chain links TRBV28 to TRBJ1-1; D not resolved. V was clipped by 4 bases and J by 5 bases, with 5 bases between them. Per germline, CDR1 MDHEN and CDR2 SYDVKM. CDR3 length: 11 residues. CDR3 in amino acids: CASSWRTEAFF. Written as DNA, the CDR3 is TGTGCCAGCAGTTGGCGAACTGAAGCTTTCTTT. Full variable domain (missing parts from reference TRBV28 and TRBJ1-1): DVKVTQSSRYLVKRTGEKVFLECVQDMDHENMFWYRQDPGLGLRLIYFSYDVKMKEKGDIPEGYSVSREKKERFSLILESASTNQTSMYLCASSWRTEAFFGQGTRLTVV.

This rearrangement joins TRBV5-4 to TRBJ1-6; 8 nucleotides align to TRBD1. Germline CDR1 and CDR2: SGHNT and YYREEE (reference sequence). This CDR3 is built from 17 residues. V lost 0 bases to trimming and J lost 6 bases; unmatched junction nucleotides: 8. CDR3 loop: CASSLAFGQGPNSPLHF. CDR3 coding DNA: TGTGCCAGCAGCTTGGCCTTCGGACAGGGACCTAATTCACCCCTCCACTTT.

The chain recombines TRBV9 with TRBJ1-5, with no clear D. In germline, CDR1 is SGDLS, CDR2 YYNGEE. The V end lost 0 bases, the J end lost 4 bases, and 5 bases lay between the germline ends. The CDR3 contains 13 residues. CDR3 coding DNA: TGTGCCAGCAGCGTAGCGACGAATCAGCCCCAGCATTTT. Protein: CASSVATNQPQHF.

The chain combines TRBV2 with TRBJ1-4; a weak D match, TRBD1 (5 bases). The CDR3 consists of 18 residues. V was cut by 7 bases and J by 0 bases, with 21 bases left in between. Germline CDR1 is SNHLY and CDR2 is FYNNEI. CDR3: CASKRGDHPSATNEKLFF. CDR3 DNA: TGTGCCAGCAAAAGGGGCGACCATCCATCTGCAACTAATGAAAAACTGTTTTTT.

The chain combines TRBV2 with TRBJ2-2; no definite D call. Germline CDR1 and CDR2: SNHLY and FYNNEI. Deletions cut 4 bases from V and 4 bases from J, with 7 bases between. The CDR3 has 13 residues. The chain's CDR3 is CASSVRGTGELFF. For the CDR3, the DNA is TGTGCCAGCAGTGTACGAGGCACCGGGGAGCTGTTTTTT.

The chain links TRBV7-2 to TRBJ2-1; D uncertain. The ends were cut back, 3 bases at V and 0 bases at J, with 6 bases in the middle. The CDR3 length is 14 residues. The germline gives CDR1 SGHTA, CDR2 FQGNSA. The CDR3 DNA reads as TGTGCCAGCAGCTTGCTTAGCTCCTACAATGAGCAGTTCTTC. Its translation: CASSLLSSYNEQFF.

The rearrangement links TRBV15 to TRBJ1-2, with D uncertain. Looked up from germline, CDR1 is LNHNV and CDR2 is YYDKDF (reference sequence). This CDR3 region has 16 residues. The V end was cut by 0 bases, the J end by 4 bases, with 15 bases between. The CDR3 reads CATSRDFGIKSYGYTF. CDR3 bases: TGTGCCACCAGCAGAGACTTTGGCATTAAATCCTATGGCTACACCTTC.

This rearrangement joins TRBV19 to TRBJ2-6; TRBD1 matches at 8 bases. V dropped 3 bases and J dropped 1; count of bases not matched to a gene: 14. The CDR3 is 20 amino acids. Looked up from germline, CDR1 is LNHDA and CDR2 is SQIVND (reference sequence). The CDR3 spells CASSIWARTGGSSGANVLTF. The CDR3 coding sequence is TGTGCCAGTAGTATTTGGGCTCGCACAGGGGGGTCTTCTGGGGCCAACGTCCTGACTTTC.

This clone has a handful of counts. The CDR3 DNA reads as TGTGCCAGCAGCTTGGGGCAGCTCTCTGGAAACACCATATATTTT. Its protein is CASSLGQLSGNTIYF. The chain carries TRBV5-6 and TRBJ1-3; D is undetermined. Germline V gives CDR1 SGHDT, CDR2 YYEEEE. Trimming removed 0 bases from V and 0 bases from J, with 7 bases in between. The CDR3 is 15 residues long.

This sequence joins TRBV9 and TRBJ1-5; a weak D match, TRBD1 (5 bases). Trimming shortened V by 2 bases and J by 7 bases, and 13 bases separated the two germline ends. The CDR3 consists of 14 residues. Per germline, CDR1 SGDLS and CDR2 YYNGEE. The CDR3 protein is CASSVGQAGQPQHF. DNA for the CDR3: TGTGCCAGCAGCGTCGGACAAGCAGGGCAGCCCCAGCATTTT.

The gene calls are TRBV6-5 and TRBJ2-7; no clear D gene. CDR3 length: 12 amino acids. Germline CDR1 reads MNHEY; CDR2 reads SVGAGI. V shed 4 bases and J shed 7 bases, with 11 bases lying between them. The CDR3 sequence: CASSSPSGEQYF. CDR3 coding DNA: TGTGCCAGCAGTTCCCCCTCAGGAGAGCAGTACTTC.

The chain joins TRBV18 to TRBJ1-1; D remains ambiguous. The CDR3 runs 12 residues. The V end lost 4 bases, the J end lost 2 bases, and 5 bases lay between the germline ends. Germline V gene lookup returns CDR1 KGHSH and CDR2 LQKENI. The CDR3 DNA reads as TGTGCCAGCTCACAACGAAACACTGAAGCTTTCTTT. This translates into CASSQRNTEAFF.

The V gene is TRBV29-1, the J gene TRBJ2-5, with TRBD1 identical over 7 bases. CDR1 and CDR2 from the germline V gene are SQVTM and ANQGSEA. Unmatched junction bases numbered 7, after V lost 7 bases and J lost 2 bases. CDR3 size: 13 residues. The CDR3 region has the DNA TGCAGCGGAGTCGGGACAGTTCAAGAGACCCAGTACTTC. Translated, it gives CSGVGTVQETQYF.